This T cell receptor (beta chain) was recovered during a study of cytomegalovirus exposure and HLA in healthy donors. The length of the CDR3 is 14 residues. The V gene's germline CDR1 is SGHTA and CDR2 FQGNSA. Trimming at V came to 3 bases and at J to 1 base, leaving 2 bases not matched to a gene. PCR primers comprised 60 Vbeta and 13 Jbeta primers. Some clones are missing from TCRdb's copy, which holds only in-frame ones; the method was immunoSEQ multiplex PCR. This sample has 50,000 to 75,000 clones, with about four fifths found just once. The chain has TRBV7-2 and TRBJ2-5; 7 bases agree with TRBD2. This TCR derives from a woman aged 40 to 50 in good health and CMV-seronegative. Specimen: PBMCs. For the CDR3, the DNA is TGTGCCAGCAGCTTGGGAGGGTCCCAAGAGACCCAGTACTTC. Translated: CASSLGGSQETQYF.